A single T cell receptor beta chain is shown here with its context. What it recognizes is unknown. There was at least one pre-ART PBMC sample for each donor, plus at least two post-ART PBMC samples. The V gene's germline CDR1 is SEHNR and CDR2 FQNEAQ (reference sequence). V trimming: 5 bases; J trimming: 3 bases; junction bases outside the gene matches: 11. The CDR3 consists of 17 residues. These data belong to a study of long-term antiretroviral therapy in people with HIV. Study findings and constraints: The study found that diversity rose after ART but stayed below transplant donor controls.

It was version v3.0 of the immunoSEQ assay that was run at survey level. The sequencing target was about 35,000-50,000 T-cell genomes per sample. Assay: immunoSEQ multiplex PCR; the TCRdb copy retains only in-frame clones and omits some. The sample holds 20,000 to 30,000 clones, 85% seen once. This chain joins TRBV7-9 and TRBJ2-3, with 10 bases that match TRBD1. The TCR sequence derives from a man aged 40-49 years with HIV. The sample here was unsorted PBMCs, taken 2.3 years after starting antiretroviral therapy. The DNA for the CDR3 is TGTGCCAGCAGCCCGACGGTGGGACAGGGGATTACAGATACGCAGTATTTT. This sequence encodes CASSPTVGQGITDTQYF. Combining the CDR3 with reference TRBV7-9 and TRBJ2-3 gives the whole variable domain DTGVSQNPRHKITKRGQNVTFRCDPISEHNRLYWYRQTLGQGPEFLTYFQNEAQLEKSRLLSDRFSAERPKGSFSTLEIQRTEQGDSAMYLCASSPTVGQGITDTQYFGPGTRLTVL.